This paragraph covers one TCR beta chain sequence. The target antigen is unknown. The sample comes from a study of a mutant IDH1 vaccine in newly diagnosed glioma. The method was immunoSEQ multiplex PCR; TCRdb's version includes in-frame clones alone and lacks a portion of them. The table lists about 24,000 clones, about 81% of them singletons. This CDR3 region has 15 residues. V shed 7 bases, J shed 2 bases, and the junction held 11 bases outside the gene matches. Germline CDR1 and CDR2: MDHEN and SYDVKM. Sample time point: week 47, end of study. Vaccine doses each comprised 300 ug of mutant IDH1 20-mer peptide, with topical imiquimod.

Sample: PBMCs, taken from a glioma patient whose treatment included an IDH1 peptide vaccine. This chain links TRBV28 with TRBJ2-7, with 7 bases aligning to TRBD1. The receptor's source is a man aged 40-55 years with glioma. Some clones in this sample may be carry-over from other donors' samples. In nucleotides, the CDR3 is TGTGCCAGCAATTTTAGACAGGGACGCCCCTACGAGCAGTACTTC. It encodes CASNFRQGRPYEQYF.